This TCR beta chain was documented in a study of OX40 agonist ivuxolimab in advanced cancers. Study background: Participants could have had prior anti-PD-1, anti-PD-L1 or anti-CTLA-4 therapy, and about 37% had some.

Measured with immunoSEQ multiplex PCR; TCRdb has only the in-frame clones, and not every one. The sample has some 44,000 clones; about 85% are singletons. The CDR3 covers 12 residues. The sample holds one count of this clone. Its cognate antigen is unknown. Study-wide results and limits: At 0.1 to 3.0 mg/kg, clonal expansion of CD4+ and CD8+ blood T cells had occurred by week 6. Several nonresponders also turned out to have low normalized T-cell clonal expansion.

This TCR was recovered from an adult with an advanced solid tumor such as melanoma, head and neck, liver or kidney cancer. The chain carries TRBV21-1 and TRBJ1-2; no check of the table's D call, TRBD1, against the DNA was made. TRBV21-1 is a known pseudogene. This material consisted of CD4+ or CD8+ T cells sorted from blood, taken in a trial of the OX40 agonist ivuxolimab. CDR3 bases: TGTGCCAGCAGCAGGGCAGACTATGGCTACACCTTC. This sequence encodes CASSRADYGYTF.